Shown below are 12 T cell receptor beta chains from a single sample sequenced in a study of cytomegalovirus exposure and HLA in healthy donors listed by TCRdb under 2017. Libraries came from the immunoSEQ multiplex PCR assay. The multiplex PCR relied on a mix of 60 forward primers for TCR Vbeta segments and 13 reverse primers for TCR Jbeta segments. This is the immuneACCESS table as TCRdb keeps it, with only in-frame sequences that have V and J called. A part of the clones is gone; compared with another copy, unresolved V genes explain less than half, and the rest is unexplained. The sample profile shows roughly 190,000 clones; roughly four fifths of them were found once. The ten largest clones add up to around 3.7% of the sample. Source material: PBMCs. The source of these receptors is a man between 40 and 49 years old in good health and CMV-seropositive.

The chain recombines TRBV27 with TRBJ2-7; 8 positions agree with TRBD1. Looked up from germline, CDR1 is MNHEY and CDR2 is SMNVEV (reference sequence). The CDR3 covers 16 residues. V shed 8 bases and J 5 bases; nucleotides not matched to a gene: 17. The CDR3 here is CASSPGHGQGTHEQYF. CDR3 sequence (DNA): TGTGCCAGCTCTCCTGGGCACGGACAGGGAACCCACGAGCAGTACTTC.

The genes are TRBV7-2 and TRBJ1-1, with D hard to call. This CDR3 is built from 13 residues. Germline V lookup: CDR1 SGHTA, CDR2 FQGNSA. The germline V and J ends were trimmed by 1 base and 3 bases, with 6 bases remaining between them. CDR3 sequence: CASSLEADTEAFF. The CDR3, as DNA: TGTGCCAGCAGCTTAGAGGCGGACACTGAAGCTTTCTTT. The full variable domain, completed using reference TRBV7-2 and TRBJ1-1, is GAGVSQSPSNKVTEKGKDVELRCDPISGHTALYWYRQSLGQGLEFLIYFQGNSAPDKSGLPSDRFSAERTGGSVSTLTIQRTQQEDSAVYLCASSLEADTEAFFGQGTRLTVV.

Written as DNA, the CDR3 is TGTGCCAGCAGCGTAGTGGCTAGCGGGGAAGGGGAGCAGTTCTTC. It yields the protein CASSVVASGEGEQFF. The chain employs TRBV9 and TRBJ2-1; 9 positions match TRBD2. This CDR3 contains 15 residues. Losses at the gene ends were 0 bases for V and 10 bases for J; bases not matched to a gene: 8. Germline V CDR1 and CDR2: SGDLS, YYNGEE.

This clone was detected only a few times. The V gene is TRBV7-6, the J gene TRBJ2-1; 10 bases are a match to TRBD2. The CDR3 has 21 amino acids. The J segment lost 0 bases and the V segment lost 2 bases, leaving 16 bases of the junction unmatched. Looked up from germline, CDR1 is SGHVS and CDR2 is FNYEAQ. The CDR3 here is CASSLSSPGGLAVSSYNEQFF. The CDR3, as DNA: TGTGCCAGCAGCTTAAGTTCGCCAGGAGGACTAGCGGTCAGCTCCTACAATGAGCAGTTCTTC.

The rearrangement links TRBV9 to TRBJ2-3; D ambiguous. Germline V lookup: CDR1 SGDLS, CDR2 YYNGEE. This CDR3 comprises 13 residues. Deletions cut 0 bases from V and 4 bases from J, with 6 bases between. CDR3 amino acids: CASSVDSADTQYF. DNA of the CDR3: TGTGCCAGCAGCGTAGACTCGGCAGATACGCAGTATTTT. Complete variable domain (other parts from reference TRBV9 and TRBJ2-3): DSGVTQTPKHLITATGQRVTLRCSPRSGDLSVYWYQQSLDQGLQFLIQYYNGEERAKGNILERFSAQQFPDLHSELNLSSLELGDSALYFCASSVDSADTQYFGPGTRLTVL.

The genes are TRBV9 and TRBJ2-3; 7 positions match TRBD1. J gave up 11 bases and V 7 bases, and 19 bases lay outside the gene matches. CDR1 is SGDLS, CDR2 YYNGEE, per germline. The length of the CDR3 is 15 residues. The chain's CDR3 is CASGPPGQHPPVQYF. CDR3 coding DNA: TGTGCCAGCGGCCCACCGGGACAGCACCCTCCTGTGCAGTATTTT.

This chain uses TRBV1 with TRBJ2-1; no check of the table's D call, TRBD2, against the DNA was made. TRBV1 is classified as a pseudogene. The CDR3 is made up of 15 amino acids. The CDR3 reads CTSSQDGRGGGEQFF. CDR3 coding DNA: TGCACCAGCAGCCAAGATGGGAGGGGGGGTGGTGAGCAGTTCTTC.

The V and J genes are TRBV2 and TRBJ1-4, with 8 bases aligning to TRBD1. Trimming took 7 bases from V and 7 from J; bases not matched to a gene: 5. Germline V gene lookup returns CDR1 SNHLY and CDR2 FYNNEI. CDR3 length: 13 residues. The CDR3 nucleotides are TGTGCCAGCAACAGGGGGTATACTGAAAAACTGTTTTTT. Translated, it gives CASNRGYTEKLFF.

In nucleotides, the CDR3 is TGTGCCAGCAGTTTCCCGACAGGGGCCGGGGAGCTGTTTTTT. Encoded protein: CASSFPTGAGELFF. The J gene is TRBJ2-2, the V gene TRBV7-8, with TRBD1 matching over 8 bases. Germline values: CDR1 SGHVS, CDR2 FQNEAQ. Trimming took 6 bases from V and 6 from J; bases not matched to a gene: 6. The CDR3 sequence is 14 residues long.

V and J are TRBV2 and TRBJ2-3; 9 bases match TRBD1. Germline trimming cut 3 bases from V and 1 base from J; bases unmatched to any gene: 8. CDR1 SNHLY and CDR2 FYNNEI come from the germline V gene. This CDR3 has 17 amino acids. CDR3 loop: CASSDEARTGGTDTQYF. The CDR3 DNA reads TGTGCCAGCAGTGACGAAGCGAGGACAGGGGGCACAGATACGCAGTATTTT.

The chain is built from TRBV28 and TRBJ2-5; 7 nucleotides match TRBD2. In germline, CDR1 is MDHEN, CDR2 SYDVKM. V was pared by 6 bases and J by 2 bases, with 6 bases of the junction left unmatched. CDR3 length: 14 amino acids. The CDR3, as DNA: TGTGCCAGCAGCTGGGAGGGGACTCAAGAGACCCAGTACTTC. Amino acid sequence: CASSWEGTQETQYF.

In DNA, the CDR3 is TGTGCCAGCAGCAGAGCCGGGACAGGGGGCACTTCACCCCTCCACTTT. The encoded protein is CASSRAGTGGTSPLHF. This rearrangement joins TRBV7-6 to TRBJ1-6, with 12 bases that match TRBD1. The germline V gene has CDR1 SGHVS and CDR2 FNYEAQ. V lost 5 bases and J lost 9; bases outside the gene matches: 8. The CDR3 is 16 residues long.